The 21 T cell receptor beta chains in this list originate from one sample, sequenced in a study of blood T cell repertoires in COVID-19. Measured with immunoSEQ multiplex PCR; TCRdb has only the in-frame clones, and not every one. The table has some 150,000 clones, around 83% seen once; the top ten hold 3.6%. The material sequenced was PBMCs or T cells enriched from blood (not recorded which). These receptors were obtained from a woman aged 45-59 years in a cohort exposed to, infected with or recovered from COVID-19 (not recorded which).

The chain couples TRBV7-9 to TRBJ2-6, with D possibly TRBD1 on 6 matching bases. The CDR3 covers 15 residues. From germline, CDR1 is SEHNR and CDR2 FQNEAQ (reference sequence). V lost 4 bases, J lost 4 bases, and 11 bases lay in between. The CDR3 is CASSSGAAGANVLTF. The CDR3 region has the DNA TGTGCCAGCAGCTCAGGGGCGGCGGGGGCCAACGTCCTGACTTTC.

In its sample, this clone was seen once. The chain recombines TRBV3-1 (or the pseudogene TRBV3-2) with TRBJ2-5; TRBD1 is a possible D gene (5 bases). Per the germline V gene, CDR1 is LGHDT and CDR2 is YNNKEL (reference sequence). The CDR3 is 15 amino acids. V was trimmed by 2 bases and J by 5 bases, leaving 15 bases between them. The CDR3 bases are TGTGCCAGCAGCCAAAGAGATGGGGCATGGGAGACCCAGTACTTC. As protein: CASSQRDGAWETQYF.

This clone was counted a single time. The CDR3 nucleotides read TGTGCCAGCTCACCAAGCCCCGGGACAGCGGGTTCACCCCTCCACTTT. It translates to CASSPSPGTAGSPLHF. The chain links TRBV18 to TRBJ1-6, with TRBD1 identical over 7 bases. The CDR3 runs 16 residues. Germline V gene sequence: CDR1 KGHSH, CDR2 LQKENI. V was pared by 2 bases and J by 9 bases, with 10 bases of the junction left unmatched.

The J gene is TRBJ2-1, the V gene TRBV5-4; 16 nucleotides line up with TRBD2. The CDR3 loop spans 18 amino acids. The V gene's germline CDR1 is SGHNT and CDR2 YYREEE (reference sequence). V dropped 3 bases and J dropped 10; count of bases not matched to a gene: 13. The CDR3 reads CASSWGLAGGGYTREQFF. The DNA of the CDR3 is TGTGCCAGCAGCTGGGGACTAGCGGGAGGGGGCTATACGCGGGAGCAGTTCTTC.

This sequence joins TRBV28 and TRBJ1-4; D perhaps matches TRBD1 (6 bases). Trimming cost V 5 bases and J 2 bases, with 9 bases left between them. Looked up from germline, CDR1 is MDHEN and CDR2 is SYDVKM. This CDR3 is built from 14 residues. The CDR3 loop is CASSPQGTNEKLFF. As DNA, the CDR3 is TGTGCCAGCAGTCCACAGGGCACTAATGAAAAACTGTTTTTT.

This clone occurred once. This rearrangement joins TRBV28 to TRBJ1-6; 8 positions match TRBD1. There are 14 residues in the CDR3. Germline CDR1 MDHEN, CDR2 SYDVKM. The junction had 4 bases not matched to a gene; V was cut back by 5 bases and J by 7 bases. The CDR3: CASSIDRGNSPLHF. The CDR3 DNA is TGTGCCAGCAGTATAGACAGGGGAAATTCACCCCTCCACTTT.

The chain employs TRBV9 and TRBJ2-2; the match to TRBD1 covers 10 bases. Trimming took 3 bases from V and 6 from J; bases not matched to a gene: 5. The CDR3 is made up of 15 amino acids. Germline V gene lookup returns CDR1 SGDLS and CDR2 YYNGEE. CDR3 amino acids: CASSAGTGVAGELFF. CDR3 nucleotide sequence: TGTGCCAGCAGCGCCGGGACAGGGGTGGCCGGGGAGCTGTTTTTT.

This clone was counted a single time. The chain is built from TRBV18 and TRBJ2-4; D is undetermined. From germline, CDR1 is KGHSH and CDR2 LQKENI. CDR3 length equals 16 residues. Trimming removed 3 bases from V and 3 bases from J, with 15 bases in between. CDR3 residues: CASSPFATSRKNIQYF. The DNA of the CDR3 is TGTGCCAGCTCACCCTTTGCGACATCTCGCAAAAACATTCAGTACTTC. Based on the CDR3 plus reference TRBV18 and TRBJ2-4, the full variable domain is NAGVMQNPRHLVRRRGQEARLRCSPMKGHSHVYWYRQLPEEGLKFMVYLQKENIIDESGMPKERFSAEFPKEGPSILRIQQVVRGDSAAYFCASSPFATSRKNIQYFGAGTRLSVL.

This clone was detected once. The chain couples TRBV25-1 to TRBJ1-2; 7 bases are a match to TRBD1. The germline V gene encodes CDR1 MGHDK and CDR2 SYGVNS. The V gene end was trimmed by 7 bases and the J gene end by 3 bases; junction bases not matched to a gene: 8. There are 14 residues in the CDR3. The CDR3 here is CASTSRDSDYGYTF. The CDR3, as DNA: TGTGCCAGCACAAGCCGGGACAGCGACTATGGCTACACCTTC.

This clone appeared a few times. The chain carries TRBV4-2 and TRBJ1-5; the D is unclear. V was cut by 0 bases and J by 6 bases, with 6 bases left in between. Germline CDR1 and CDR2: LGHNA and YNFKEQ. This CDR3 region has 13 residues. In DNA, the CDR3 is TGTGCCAGCAGCCAAGATCTAAGTCAGCCCCAGCATTTT. The encoded protein is CASSQDLSQPQHF.

The rearrangement joins TRBV6-2 or TRBV6-3 to TRBJ1-5; D is undetermined. The V end lost 0 bases, the J end lost 6 bases, and 6 bases lay between the germline ends. The CDR3 loop spans 13 amino acids. Germline CDR1 reads MNHEY; CDR2 reads SVGEGT. This CDR3 reads CASSYSNGQPQHF. In DNA, the CDR3 is TGTGCCAGCAGTTACTCGAACGGTCAGCCCCAGCATTTT.

The gene calls are TRBV6-5 and TRBJ1-4, with TRBD1 identical over 8 bases. This CDR3 region has 14 residues. The junction had 7 bases not matched to a gene; V was cut back by 6 bases and J by 7 bases. From germline, CDR1 is MNHEY and CDR2 SVGAGI. The CDR3 region is CASSRGQGGEKLFF. The CDR3 nucleotides are TGTGCCAGCAGCCGCGGACAGGGTGGTGAAAAACTGTTTTTT.

This clone has ten or more counts. The chain employs TRBV2 and TRBJ1-2; D uncertain. Germline lookup yields CDR1 SNHLY and CDR2 FYNNEI. With 6 bases removed from V and 8 bases from J, the gap between germline ends came to 16 bases. The length of the CDR3 is 13 residues. The CDR3: CASSAMQGGGYTF. CDR3 DNA: TGTGCCAGCAGCGCCATGCAAGGAGGGGGCTACACCTTC.

The chain recombines TRBV6-2 or TRBV6-3 with TRBJ1-1, with TRBD1 identical over 8 bases. Germline assignment: CDR1 MNHEY and CDR2 SVGEGT. V lost 0 bases, J lost 1 base, and 1 base stayed unmatched. CDR3 length: 15 amino acids. In DNA form, the CDR3 reads TGTGCCAGCAGTTACTCCAGGGGGCCGAACACTGAAGCTTTCTTT. Its translation: CASSYSRGPNTEAFF.

The CDR3, as DNA: TGCAGCCAGGCGGCGGGAGGGGGGACCCAGTACTTC. It is translated as CSQAAGGGTQYF. The rearrangement links TRBV29-1 to TRBJ2-5, with 9 bases matching TRBD2. This CDR3 contains 12 residues. From germline, CDR1 is SQVTM and CDR2 ANQGSEA. J was trimmed by 7 bases and V by 8 bases; bases with no gene match: 8.

This clone was picked up one time. The chain couples TRBV7-2 to TRBJ1-2, with D unresolved. The CDR3 has 13 amino acids. The germline V and J ends were trimmed by 2 bases and 5 bases, with 9 bases remaining between them. Germline assignment: CDR1 SGHTA and CDR2 FQGNSA. The CDR3 here is CASSLWEVYGYTF. The CDR3 nucleotides read TGTGCCAGCAGCTTATGGGAGGTTTATGGCTACACCTTC. Variable domain in full (rest from reference TRBV7-2 and TRBJ1-2): GAGVSQSPSNKVTEKGKDVELRCDPISGHTALYWYRQSLGQGLEFLIYFQGNSAPDKSGLPSDRFSAERTGGSVSTLTIQRTQQEDSAVYLCASSLWEVYGYTFGSGTRLTVV.

The chain uses TRBV19 and TRBJ1-1, with 8 bases fitting TRBD1. The CDR3 is 14 amino acids. CDR1 is LNHDA and CDR2 is SQIVND in the germline V gene (reference sequence). J lost 1 base, V lost 3 bases, and 1 base had no gene match. DNA for the CDR3: TGTGCCAGTAGTATGGGACAGGCGAACACTGAAGCTTTCTTT. Its translation: CASSMGQANTEAFF.

V is TRBV14 and J is TRBJ1-1; D is undetermined. Germline V gives CDR1 SGHDN, CDR2 FVKESK. This CDR3 spans 13 amino acids. The V end lost 0 bases, the J end lost 11 bases, and 13 bases lay between the germline ends. The CDR3 DNA reads TGTGCCAGCAGCCAAGATAGGAGGGTCGGGGCTTTCTTT. Its translation: CASSQDRRVGAFF.

The CDR3 DNA is TGTGCCAGCAGCCTTCGGGGGACGGTCGGGGAGCAGTACTTC. As protein: CASSLRGTVGEQYF. The chain recombines TRBV12-1 with TRBJ2-7; TRBD2, the D gene given by the table, was not confirmed from the DNA. TRBV12-1 is marked as a pseudogene. The CDR3 runs 14 residues.

This clone has just one count. The chain carries TRBV5-5 and TRBJ1-4, with 10 bases lining up with TRBD1. CDR3 size: 14 residues. Germline V gene sequence: CDR1 SGHKS, CDR2 YYEKEE (reference sequence). The junction had 5 bases not matched to a gene; V was cut back by 4 bases and J by 8 bases. The CDR3 spells CASSGTGVIEKLFF. CDR3 nucleotide sequence: TGTGCCAGCAGCGGGACAGGGGTAATAGAAAAACTGTTTTTT.

The chain has TRBV6-5 and TRBJ2-5, with 7 bases fitting TRBD1. Trimming at V came to 6 bases and at J to 3 bases, leaving 7 bases not matched to a gene. The germline gives CDR1 MNHEY, CDR2 SVGAGI. The CDR3 loop spans 14 amino acids. The CDR3 is CASSLGQFKETQYF. Written as DNA, the CDR3 is TGTGCCAGCAGCTTGGGACAGTTTAAAGAGACCCAGTACTTC.